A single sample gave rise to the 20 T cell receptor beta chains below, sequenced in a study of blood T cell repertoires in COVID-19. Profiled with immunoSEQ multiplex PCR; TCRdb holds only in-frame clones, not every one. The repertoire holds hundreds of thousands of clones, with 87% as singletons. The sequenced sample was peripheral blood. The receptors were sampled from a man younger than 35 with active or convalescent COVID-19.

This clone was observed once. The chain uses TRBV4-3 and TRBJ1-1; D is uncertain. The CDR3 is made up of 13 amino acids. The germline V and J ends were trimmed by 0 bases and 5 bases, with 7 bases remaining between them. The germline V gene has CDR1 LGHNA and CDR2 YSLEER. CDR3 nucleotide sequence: TGCGCCAGCAGCCAAGATAGGAGGACTGAAGCTTTCTTT. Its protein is CASSQDRRTEAFF.

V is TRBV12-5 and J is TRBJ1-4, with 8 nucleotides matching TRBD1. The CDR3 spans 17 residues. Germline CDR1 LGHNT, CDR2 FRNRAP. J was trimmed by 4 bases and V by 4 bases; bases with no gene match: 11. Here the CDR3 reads CASGYLRAGGDNEKLFF. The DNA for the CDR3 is TGTGCTAGTGGTTACCTCCGGGCAGGGGGCGATAATGAAAAACTGTTTTTT. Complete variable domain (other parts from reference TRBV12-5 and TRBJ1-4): DARVTQTPRHKVTEMGQEVTMRCQPILGHNTVFWYRQTMMQGLELLAYFRNRAPLDDSGMPKDRFSAEMPDATLATLKIQPSEPRDSAVYFCASGYLRAGGDNEKLFFGSGTQLSVL.

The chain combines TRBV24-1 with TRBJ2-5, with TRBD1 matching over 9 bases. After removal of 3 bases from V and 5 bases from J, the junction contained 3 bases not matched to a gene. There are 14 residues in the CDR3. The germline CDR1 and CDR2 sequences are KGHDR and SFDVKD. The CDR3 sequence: CATSDRTGEETQYF. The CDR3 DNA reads TGTGCCACCAGTGATCGGACAGGGGAGGAGACCCAGTACTTC.

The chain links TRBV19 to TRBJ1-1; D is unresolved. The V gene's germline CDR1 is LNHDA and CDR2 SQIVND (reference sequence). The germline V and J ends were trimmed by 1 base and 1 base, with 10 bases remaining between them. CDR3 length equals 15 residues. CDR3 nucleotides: TGTGCCAGTAGTATAGTATCCCTCCGGAACACTGAAGCTTTCTTT. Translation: CASSIVSLRNTEAFF.

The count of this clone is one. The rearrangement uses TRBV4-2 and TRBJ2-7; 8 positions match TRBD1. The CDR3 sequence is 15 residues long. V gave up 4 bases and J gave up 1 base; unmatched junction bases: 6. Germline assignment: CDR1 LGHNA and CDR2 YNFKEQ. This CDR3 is CASSRDRPPSYEQYF. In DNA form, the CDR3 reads TGTGCCAGCAGCCGGGACAGGCCGCCATCCTACGAGCAGTACTTC.

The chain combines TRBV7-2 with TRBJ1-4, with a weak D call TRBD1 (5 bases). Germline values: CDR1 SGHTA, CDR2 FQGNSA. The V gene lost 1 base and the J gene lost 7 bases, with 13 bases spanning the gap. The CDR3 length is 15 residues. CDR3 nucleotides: TGTGCCAGCAGCTTAGGGGACCCGGGGGGTGAAAAACTGTTTTTT. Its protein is CASSLGDPGGEKLFF.

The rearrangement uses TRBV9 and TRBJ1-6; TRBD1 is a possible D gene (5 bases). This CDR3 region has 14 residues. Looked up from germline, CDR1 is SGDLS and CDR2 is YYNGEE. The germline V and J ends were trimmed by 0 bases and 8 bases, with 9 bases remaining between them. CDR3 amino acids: CASSVGDSYSPLHF. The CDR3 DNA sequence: TGTGCCAGCAGCGTAGGAGACAGTTATTCACCCCTCCACTTT.

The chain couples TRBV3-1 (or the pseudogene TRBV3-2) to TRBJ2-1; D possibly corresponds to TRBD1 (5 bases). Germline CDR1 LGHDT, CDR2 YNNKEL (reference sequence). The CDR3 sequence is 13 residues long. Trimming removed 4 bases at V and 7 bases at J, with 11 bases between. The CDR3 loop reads CASSLIDRNEQFF. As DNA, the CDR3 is TGTGCCAGCAGCCTCATAGACAGAAATGAGCAGTTCTTC.

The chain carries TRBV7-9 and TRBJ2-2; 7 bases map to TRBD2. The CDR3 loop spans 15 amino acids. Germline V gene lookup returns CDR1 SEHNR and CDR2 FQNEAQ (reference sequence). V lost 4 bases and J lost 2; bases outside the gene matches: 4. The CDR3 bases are TGTGCCAGCAGCTCTGGGACTACCAACACCGGGGAGCTGTTTTTT. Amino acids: CASSSGTTNTGELFF. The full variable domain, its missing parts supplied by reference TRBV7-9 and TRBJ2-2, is DTGVSQNPRHKITKRGQNVTFRCDPISEHNRLYWYRQTLGQGPEFLTYFQNEAQLEKSRLLSDRFSAERPKGSFSTLEIQRTEQGDSAMYLCASSSGTTNTGELFFGEGSRLTVL.

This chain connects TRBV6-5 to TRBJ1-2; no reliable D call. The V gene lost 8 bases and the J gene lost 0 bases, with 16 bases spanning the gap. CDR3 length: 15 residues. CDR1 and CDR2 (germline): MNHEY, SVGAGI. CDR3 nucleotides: TGTGCCAGCTTCGAACCAATCCAGGCTAACTATGGCTACACCTTC. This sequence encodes CASFEPIQANYGYTF.

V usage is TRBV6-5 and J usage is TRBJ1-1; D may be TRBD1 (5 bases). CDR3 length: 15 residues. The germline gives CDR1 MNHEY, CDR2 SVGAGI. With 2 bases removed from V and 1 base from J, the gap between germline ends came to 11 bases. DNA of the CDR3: TGTGCCAGCAGTTACGCGCGCGGGGCGAACACTGAAGCTTTCTTT. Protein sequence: CASSYARGANTEAFF.

The CDR3 DNA reads as TGTGCCAGCAGCCCGAGCGGCGGGTTGCAGTTCTTC. Protein product: CASSPSGGLQFF. The rearrangement joins TRBV7-2 to TRBJ2-1, with D perhaps matching TRBD2 (5 bases). Looked up from germline, CDR1 is SGHTA and CDR2 is FQGNSA. V dropped 5 bases and J dropped 12 bases, with 14 bases sitting between them. The length of the CDR3 is 12 residues.

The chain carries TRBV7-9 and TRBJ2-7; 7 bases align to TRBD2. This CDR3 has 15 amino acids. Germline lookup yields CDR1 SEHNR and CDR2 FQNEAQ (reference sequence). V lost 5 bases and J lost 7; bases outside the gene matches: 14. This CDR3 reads CASSRRGVPSVEQYF. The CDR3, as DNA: TGTGCCAGCAGCCGCCGGGGGGTCCCGTCCGTGGAGCAGTACTTC.

CDR3: CASRRDSDGYTF. The CDR3 region has the DNA TGTGCCAGCAGAAGGGACAGCGATGGCTACACCTTC. The rearrangement links TRBV9 to TRBJ1-2, with TRBD1 matching 7 bases. V trimming: 5 bases; J trimming: 6 bases; junction bases outside the gene matches: 4. Germline V gene data show CDR1 as SGDLS and CDR2 as YYNGEE. This CDR3 comprises 12 residues.

CDR3 in amino acids: CASSPRGARAGELFF. The CDR3 DNA reads as TGTGCCAGCAGTCCCAGGGGGGCCAGGGCCGGGGAGCTGTTTTTT. The V call is TRBV6-5, the J call TRBJ2-2; TRBD1 is a possible D gene (7 bases). Trimming removed 5 bases from V and 6 bases from J, with 16 bases in between. The CDR3 runs to 15 residues. Germline-derived CDR1 and CDR2 are MNHEY and SVGAGI.

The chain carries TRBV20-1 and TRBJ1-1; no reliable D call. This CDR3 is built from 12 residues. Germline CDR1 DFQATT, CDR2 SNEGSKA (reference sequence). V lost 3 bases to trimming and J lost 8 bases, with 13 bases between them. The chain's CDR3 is CSASGSQPEAFF. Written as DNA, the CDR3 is TGCAGTGCTAGTGGGAGTCAGCCGGAAGCTTTCTTT.

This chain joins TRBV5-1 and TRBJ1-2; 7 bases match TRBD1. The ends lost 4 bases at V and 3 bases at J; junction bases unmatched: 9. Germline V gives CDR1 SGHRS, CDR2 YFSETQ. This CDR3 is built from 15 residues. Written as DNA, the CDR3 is TGCGCCAGCAGCGTACAGGGGTCCCTTGACTATGGCTACACCTTC. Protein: CASSVQGSLDYGYTF.

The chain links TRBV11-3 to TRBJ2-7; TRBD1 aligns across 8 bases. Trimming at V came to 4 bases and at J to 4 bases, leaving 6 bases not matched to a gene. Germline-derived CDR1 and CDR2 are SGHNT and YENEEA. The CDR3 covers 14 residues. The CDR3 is CASSSSDRDYEQYF. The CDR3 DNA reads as TGTGCCAGCAGCTCGTCGGACAGGGATTACGAGCAGTACTTC.

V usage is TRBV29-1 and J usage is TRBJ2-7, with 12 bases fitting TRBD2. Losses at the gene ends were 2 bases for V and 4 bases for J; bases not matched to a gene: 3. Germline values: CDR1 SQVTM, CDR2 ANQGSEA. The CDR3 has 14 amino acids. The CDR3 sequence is CSVELAGGLYEQYF. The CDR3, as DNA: TGCAGCGTTGAACTAGCGGGAGGGCTGTACGAGCAGTACTTC.

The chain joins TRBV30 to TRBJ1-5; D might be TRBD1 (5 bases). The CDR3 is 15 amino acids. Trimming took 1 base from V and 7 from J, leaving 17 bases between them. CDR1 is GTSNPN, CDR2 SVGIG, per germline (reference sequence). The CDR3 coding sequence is TGTGCCTGGAGTGGTTCCTCGGGGGGAGCCCAGCCCCAGCATTTT. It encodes CAWSGSSGGAQPQHF.